This T cell receptor beta chain is drawn from a study of T cells after yellow fever vaccination. TCRdb re-called the 5' RACE reads with MiXCR, one entry per CDR3 protein. The sample has approximately 450,000 distinct CDR3 sequences, approximately 19% seen once; the top ten hold over 15%. General observations from the study: The CD4 compartment and the CD8 compartment contained a small share of clonotypes in common. Post-booster reappearance was seen for most primary-vaccination clones (96% CD4, around 88% CD8).

Germline CDR1 is KGHSH and CDR2 is LQKENI. This CDR3 is 13 amino acids long. V lost 2 bases and J 3 bases, leaving 8 bases between the germline ends. Note on this clonotype: Its antigen is unidentified.

Sample: PBMCs, taken before the yellow fever booster vaccination. This receptor was taken from a man aged 18 to 29 who received the YFV17D yellow fever vaccine. The chain couples TRBV18 to TRBJ2-7; perhaps TRBD1 as D (6 bases). The CDR3 sequence: CASSPETGYEQYF. In DNA form, the CDR3 reads TGTGCCAGCTCACCAGAGACAGGCTACGAGCAGTACTTC.